This TCR beta chain was identified during a study of blood T cell repertoires in COVID-19. Trimming shortened V by 1 base and J by 7 bases, and 16 bases separated the two germline ends. Germline CDR1 reads SGHTA; CDR2 reads FQGNSA. The CDR3 is 15 residues long. The cohort comprised adults aged 18 to 89 years residing in 24 US areas. In assigning cohorts, the study relied on participant-reported clinical history. What the recovered Cohort 3 donors had was two negative PCRs, clearance, or symptom resolution. Data came from immunoSEQ multiplex PCR; TCRdb stores just in-frame clones and leaves some out. The sample yields some 330,000 clones, 83% seen once.

Sequenced input: PBMCs or T cells enriched from blood (not recorded which). The TCR originated in a woman aged 45-65 years who had recovered from COVID-19. The V call is TRBV7-2, the J call TRBJ1-2, with a possible D match to TRBD1 (5 bases). As DNA, the CDR3 is TGTGCCAGCAGCTTAGGGGGGGGTGACCCAGGTGGCTACACCTTC. Protein product: CASSLGGGDPGGYTF.